Listed here are 21 T cell receptor beta chains from one sample, sequenced in a study of radiation and T cells in renal cell carcinoma. Treatment: treatment-naive control, cytoreductive nephrectomy. Libraries were prepared by immunoSEQ multiplex PCR; TCRdb keeps only in-frame clonotypes and omits some of them. The sample shows about 18,000 clones, approximately 62% of them seen only once. This specimen consisted of tumor tissue, obtained from a patient whose treatment was nephrectomy without radiotherapy. Receptors were obtained from a man aged 50-60 years with renal cell carcinoma.

By sample share, this clone is medium-sized. The CDR3 is CASSHGLRAAGNTIYF. CDR3 DNA sequence: TGTGCCAGCAGCCACGGCCTTAGGGCAGCTGGAAACACCATATATTTT. V gene TRBV4-2 combines with J gene TRBJ1-3; D not certain. V was clipped by 3 bases and J by 2 bases, with 14 bases between them. Germline CDR1 and CDR2: LGHNA and YNFKEQ. The CDR3 sequence is 16 residues long.

This rearrangement joins TRBV19 to TRBJ2-7, with a tentative D call TRBD2 (6 bases). CDR1 and CDR2 (germline): LNHDA, SQIVND (reference sequence). Trimming took 1 base from V and 0 from J, leaving 7 bases between them. This CDR3 is 14 amino acids long. The CDR3 loop reads CASSIGDFSYEQYF. The CDR3 bases are TGTGCCAGTAGTATAGGGGACTTCTCCTACGAGCAGTACTTC.

J is TRBJ2-3 and V is TRBV6-4; possibly TRBD2 for D (6 bases). CDR1 MRHNA and CDR2 SNTAGT come from the germline V gene. Trimming left V 3 bases short and J 2 bases short, with 15 bases between. The CDR3 sequence is 16 residues long. The CDR3 coding sequence is TGTGCCAGCAGTGAGAATAGCGGCTCACCCACAGATACGCAGTATTTT. This sequence encodes CASSENSGSPTDTQYF.

This clone was detected only once. This chain links TRBV27 with TRBJ1-6; D is unresolved. Trimming stripped 3 bases from V and 3 bases from J, with 6 bases between. Germline V gene data show CDR1 as MNHEY and CDR2 as SMNVEV (reference sequence). This CDR3 has 14 amino acids. As DNA, the CDR3 is TGTGCCAGCAGTTTCTATAACTATAATTCACCCCTCCACTTT. This sequence encodes CASSFYNYNSPLHF.

This clone came up many times. The chain employs TRBV18 and TRBJ1-3; 8 nucleotides line up with TRBD1. The CDR3 totals 14 residues. V lost 3 bases, J lost 7 bases, and 5 bases stayed unmatched. Germline lookup yields CDR1 KGHSH and CDR2 LQKENI. CDR3 in amino acids: CASSPQGAVNTIYF. CDR3 sequence (DNA): TGTGCCAGCTCACCTCAGGGGGCGGTGAACACCATATATTTT.

This clone has only a few counts. V usage is TRBV7-9 and J usage is TRBJ1-2; D not certain. Germline CDR1 reads SEHNR; CDR2 reads FQNEAQ (reference sequence). Between the trimmed V and J ends, which lost 5 bases and 3 bases, there was a span of 10 bases. This CDR3 region has 13 residues. The CDR3 DNA reads as TGTGCCAGCAGCAGGTCTTGGGACTATGGCTACACCTTC. Protein sequence: CASSRSWDYGYTF.

This chain joins TRBV7-2 and TRBJ1-2; D not certain. Germline values: CDR1 SGHTA, CDR2 FQGNSA. The CDR3 runs 13 residues. V was trimmed by 3 bases and J by 7 bases, leaving 12 bases between them. The CDR3 DNA is TGTGCCAGCAGCTTCCTCACCTTTCCTGGCTACACCTTC. Translation: CASSFLTFPGYTF.

The chain links TRBV29-1 to TRBJ1-6; 7 positions match TRBD1. The V gene's germline CDR1 is SQVTM and CDR2 ANQGSEA. CDR3 length: 13 residues. V shed 7 bases, J shed 7 bases, and the junction held 7 bases outside the gene matches. The DNA for the CDR3 is TGCAGCGCCAGGGGGTCGGAAAATTCACCCCTCCACTTT. Translated: CSARGSENSPLHF.

This clone showed up many times. In nucleotides, the CDR3 is TGTGCCAGCAGCCGTGGTAGTTACGAGCAGTACTTC. Translated, it gives CASSRGSYEQYF. The chain recombines TRBV13 with TRBJ2-7; D gene unclear. Germline CDR1 and CDR2: PRHDT and FYEKMQ (reference sequence). This CDR3 has 12 amino acids. Trimming cost V 5 bases and J 4 bases, with 9 bases left between them.

The chain recombines TRBV9 with TRBJ2-7; D is uncertain. The V and J ends lost 5 bases and 0 bases respectively, with 9 bases between them. CDR3 length: 13 amino acids. The V gene's germline CDR1 is SGDLS and CDR2 YYNGEE. The CDR3 bases are TGTGCCAGCAGTCGGATGGGCTCCTACGAGCAGTACTTC. This translates into CASSRMGSYEQYF.

The genes are TRBV6-5 and TRBJ2-5; tentatively, D is TRBD2 (6 bases). The CDR3 is 14 amino acids. Looked up from germline, CDR1 is MNHEY and CDR2 is SVGAGI. V lost 7 bases and J 4 bases, leaving 16 bases between the germline ends. The CDR3 protein is CASTPRRGAETQYF. In DNA, the CDR3 is TGTGCCAGCACCCCCAGGAGGGGCGCAGAGACCCAGTACTTC.

J is TRBJ1-5 and V is TRBV9; D unresolved. Looked up from germline, CDR1 is SGDLS and CDR2 is YYNGEE. The CDR3 is 15 residues long. V lost 0 bases, J lost 3 bases, and 10 bases lay in between. The CDR3 loop is CASSVDGQVNQPQHF. The CDR3 DNA reads as TGTGCCAGCAGCGTAGACGGCCAGGTCAATCAGCCCCAGCATTTT. Filled out from reference TRBV9 and TRBJ1-5, the complete variable domain reads DSGVTQTPKHLITATGQRVTLRCSPRSGDLSVYWYQQSLDQGLQFLIQYYNGEERAKGNILERFSAQQFPDLHSELNLSSLELGDSALYFCASSVDGQVNQPQHFGDGTRLSIL.

The chain couples TRBV4-3 to TRBJ1-4; 11 bases are shared with TRBD1. Germline CDR1 and CDR2: LGHNA and YSLEER. J gave up 6 bases and V 1 base, and 1 base lay outside the gene matches. This CDR3 spans 15 amino acids. CDR3 DNA sequence: TGCGCCAGCAGCCAAGTGGGACAGGGGGATGAAAAACTGTTTTTT. Translation gives CASSQVGQGDEKLFF.

This chain's CDR3 is CASSGRGTISYEQYF. In nucleotides, the CDR3 is TGTGCCAGTAGTGGCAGGGGGACGATTTCCTACGAGCAGTACTTC. The J gene is TRBJ2-7, the V gene TRBV19; 7 nucleotides match TRBD1. CDR1 LNHDA and CDR2 SQIVND come from the germline V gene (reference sequence). This CDR3 has 15 amino acids. The ends lost 5 bases at V and 1 base at J; junction bases unmatched: 8.

The rearrangement links TRBV15 to TRBJ2-6, with D tentatively TRBD2 (5 bases). CDR3 size: 18 residues. Per the germline V gene, CDR1 is LNHNV and CDR2 is YYDKDF (reference sequence). Trimming left V 0 bases short and J 4 bases short, with 16 bases between. CDR3 region: CATSRELGKGTGANVLTF. CDR3 nucleotides: TGTGCCACCAGCAGAGAACTAGGAAAGGGAACCGGGGCCAACGTCCTGACTTTC.

This clone came up many times. The V call is TRBV28, the J call TRBJ2-1, with a tentative D call TRBD2 (6 bases). The germline V and J ends were trimmed by 2 bases and 5 bases, with 16 bases remaining between them. The CDR3 contains 16 residues. The germline gives CDR1 MDHEN, CDR2 SYDVKM. The CDR3 loop is CASSLRFGGPNNEQFF. The CDR3 bases are TGTGCCAGCAGTTTACGTTTCGGAGGGCCTAACAATGAGCAGTTCTTC. Supplemented by reference TRBV28 and TRBJ2-1, the full variable domain reads DVKVTQSSRYLVKRTGEKVFLECVQDMDHENMFWYRQDPGLGLRLIYFSYDVKMKEKGDIPEGYSVSREKKERFSLILESASTNQTSMYLCASSLRFGGPNNEQFFGPGTRLTVL.

In its sample, this clone is medium-sized (0.01 to 0.1%). The chain combines TRBV7-2 with TRBJ2-3, with 11 bases fitting TRBD2. The CDR3 sequence is 17 residues long. V trimming: 4 bases; J trimming: 10 bases; junction bases outside the gene matches: 16. Germline CDR1 SGHTA, CDR2 FQGNSA. The CDR3 coding sequence is TGTGCCAGCAGCTCACTAGCGGGGGAAATGGGGTTGTATGCGCAGTATTTT. This gives the protein CASSSLAGEMGLYAQYF. The entire variable domain, with the rest obtained from reference TRBV7-2 and TRBJ2-3, is as follows: GAGVSQSPSNKVTEKGKDVELRCDPISGHTALYWYRQSLGQGLEFLIYFQGNSAPDKSGLPSDRFSAERTGGSVSTLTIQRTQQEDSAVYLCASSSLAGEMGLYAQYFGPGTRLTVL.

This rearrangement joins TRBV6-4 to TRBJ1-1; TRBD1 is a possible D gene (6 bases). Germline-derived CDR1 and CDR2 are MRHNA and SNTAGT. Between the trimmed V and J ends, which lost 6 bases and 1 base, there was a span of 15 bases. The CDR3 has 15 residues. Written as DNA, the CDR3 is TGTGCCAGCAGCGCCGTGGGGGCGCCGAACACTGAAGCTTTCTTT. Protein: CASSAVGAPNTEAFF.

The chain carries TRBV7-2 and TRBJ2-6; D possibly uses TRBD1 or TRBD2 (5 bases each). V was clipped by 1 base and J by 2 bases, with 9 bases between them. The CDR3 is made up of 16 amino acids. Germline V gene lookup returns CDR1 SGHTA and CDR2 FQGNSA. The CDR3 is CASSLDLGAGANVLTF. CDR3 in DNA: TGTGCCAGCAGCTTAGATCTGGGGGCTGGGGCCAACGTCCTGACTTTC.

V gene TRBV18 combines with J gene TRBJ1-2, with 11 positions matching TRBD1. Germline values: CDR1 KGHSH, CDR2 LQKENI. There are 16 residues in the CDR3. V lost 4 bases to trimming and J lost 7 bases; unmatched junction nucleotides: 11. The CDR3 protein is CASSLLQPDRGLGYTF. Here the CDR3 DNA reads TGTGCCAGCTCACTTCTCCAACCGGACAGGGGGCTTGGCTACACCTTC.

V and J are TRBV2 and TRBJ1-1; tentative D call: TRBD1 (5 bases). Germline V CDR1 and CDR2: SNHLY, FYNNEI. V was cut by 2 bases and J by 5 bases, with 12 bases left in between. The CDR3 sequence is 14 residues long. CDR3 in DNA: TGTGCCAGCAGTGAATCTGGGGGTGGAACTGAAGCTTTCTTT. Protein product: CASSESGGGTEAFF.